This paragraph covers one T cell receptor (beta chain) sequence. The sample is drawn from a study of blood T cell repertoires in COVID-19. In the study overall: Specimens from acute and convalescent COVID-19 originated in the United States, Italy and Spain. PBMCs, B-cell-depleted T cells, or T cells provided the cDNA or gDNA that made up the material.

The table came from immunoSEQ multiplex PCR; TCRdb's copy has only in-frame clones and leaves some out. The table lists tens of thousands of clones, roughly 86% of them singletons. V was clipped by 1 base and J by 4 bases, with 11 bases between them. The germline V gene encodes CDR1 KGHSH and CDR2 LQKENI. The CDR3 length is 15 residues. The V call is TRBV18, the J call TRBJ2-1, with D uncertain. The TCR comes from a human donor in a cohort sampled during active COVID-19. Sequencing used peripheral blood. CDR3 protein: CASSPRADTYNEQFF. CDR3 nucleotides: TGTGCCAGCTCACCACGAGCAGACACATACAATGAGCAGTTCTTC.